This T cell receptor beta chain was profiled in a study of blood T cell repertoires in COVID-19. Here immunoSEQ multiplex PCR was the method, and the copy in TCRdb shows in-frame clones only, minus some. The data show about 300,000 clones, with around nine tenths seen just once and less than 2% held by the top ten. A Seattle source enrolled patients during active infection and followed them longitudinally. This TCR was recovered from a woman in her 30s with COVID-19, enrolled during active disease. The specimen sequenced was peripheral blood.

Written as DNA, the CDR3 is TGTGCCAGCAGTCCGACAGGGGACTATGGCTACACCTTC. It codes for CASSPTGDYGYTF. The chain uses TRBV27 and TRBJ1-2, with 8 bases that match TRBD1. The junction had 2 bases not matched to a gene; V was cut back by 5 bases and J by 3 bases. Germline V gene lookup returns CDR1 MNHEY and CDR2 SMNVEV (reference sequence). The CDR3 length is 13 residues.